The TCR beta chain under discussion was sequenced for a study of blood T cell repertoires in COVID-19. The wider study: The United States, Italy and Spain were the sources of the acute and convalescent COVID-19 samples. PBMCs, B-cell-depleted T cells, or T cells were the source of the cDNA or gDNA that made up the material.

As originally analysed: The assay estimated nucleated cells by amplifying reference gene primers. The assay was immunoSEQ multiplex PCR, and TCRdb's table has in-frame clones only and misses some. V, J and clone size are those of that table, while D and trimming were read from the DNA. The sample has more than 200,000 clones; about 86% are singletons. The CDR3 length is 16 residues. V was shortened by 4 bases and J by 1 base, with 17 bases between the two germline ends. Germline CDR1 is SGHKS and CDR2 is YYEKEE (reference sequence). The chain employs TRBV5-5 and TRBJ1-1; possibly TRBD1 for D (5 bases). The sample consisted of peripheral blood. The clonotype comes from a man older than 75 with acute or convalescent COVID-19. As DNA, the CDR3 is TGTGCCAGCAGCGGCGGACATATCCTGGGGAACACTGAAGCTTTCTTT. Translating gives CASSGGHILGNTEAFF. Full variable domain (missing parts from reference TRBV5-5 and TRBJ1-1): DAGVTQSPTHLIKTRGQQVTLRCSPISGHKSVSWYQQVLGQGPQFIFQYYEKEERGRGNFPDRFSARQFPNYSSELNVNALLLGDSALYLCASSGGHILGNTEAFFGQGTRLTVV.